These 6 T cell receptor beta chains were all obtained from the same sample, sequenced in a study of control samples from healthy donors and cancer patients. The method was immunoSEQ multiplex PCR; TCRdb's version includes in-frame clones alone and lacks a portion of them. This table has fewer than 500,000 clones, more than 80% appearing once. Input material: PBMCs. The receptor set was obtained from a man between 35 and 55 years old with head and neck cancer.

The chain couples TRBV6-5 to TRBJ1-5; D is possibly TRBD1 (5 bases). This CDR3 contains 15 residues. Trimming shortened V by 7 bases and J by 0 bases, and 13 bases separated the two germline ends. Germline V gene data show CDR1 as MNHEY and CDR2 as SVGAGI. This chain's CDR3 is CASIPGADSNQPQHF. The CDR3 nucleotides read TGTGCCAGCATCCCTGGGGCAGATAGCAATCAGCCCCAGCATTTT.

DNA for the CDR3: TGCAGCGCCATTGACCGGGACAGGGGCTACGAGCAGTACTTC. Residues: CSAIDRDRGYEQYF. This chain links TRBV29-1 with TRBJ2-7; 10 nucleotides line up with TRBD1. Trimming took 7 bases from V and 3 from J; bases not matched to a gene: 9. CDR3 length equals 14 residues. The germline V gene has CDR1 SQVTM and CDR2 ANQGSEA.

This chain connects TRBV6-5 to TRBJ2-3; a weak D match, TRBD2 (6 bases). The germline V gene has CDR1 MNHEY and CDR2 SVGAGI. The CDR3 runs 16 residues. The germline V and J ends were trimmed by 2 bases and 2 bases, with 14 bases remaining between them. CDR3 coding DNA: TGTGCCAGCAGTTACGATGGGGGGAGCGACACAGATACGCAGTATTTT. Its translation is CASSYDGGSDTDTQYF.

This clone came up a few times. For the CDR3, the DNA is TGTGCCTGGAGTGTAAATAATCTGGGTTCTGTCGGCTACACCTTC. Translation gives CAWSVNNLGSVGYTF. V is TRBV30 and J is TRBJ1-2; D not certain. The V end lost 0 bases, the J end lost 8 bases, and 19 bases lay between the germline ends. Looked up from germline, CDR1 is GTSNPN and CDR2 is SVGIG (reference sequence). CDR3 size: 15 residues. Filled out from reference TRBV30 and TRBJ1-2, the complete variable domain reads SQTIHQWPATLVQPVGSPLSLECTVEGTSNPNLYWYRQAAGRGLQLLFYSVGIGQISSEVPQNLSASRPQDRQFILSSKKLLLSDSGFYLCAWSVNNLGSVGYTFGSGTRLTVV.

There are a few counts of this clone. The chain combines TRBV3-1 (or the pseudogene TRBV3-2) with TRBJ1-1; no reliable D call. Looked up from germline, CDR1 is LGHDT and CDR2 is YNNKEL (reference sequence). The length of the CDR3 is 14 residues. V was shortened by 1 base and J by 7 bases, with 13 bases between the two germline ends. The CDR3: CASSQAYAGSEAFF. The CDR3 region has the DNA TGTGCCAGCAGCCAAGCCTACGCGGGGAGTGAAGCTTTCTTT.

This clone was found a few times. This chain links TRBV7-6 with TRBJ1-5; D is ambiguous. Looked up from germline, CDR1 is SGHVS and CDR2 is FNYEAQ. The length of the CDR3 is 12 residues. V lost 5 bases, J lost 11 bases, and 13 bases lay in between. CDR3 in amino acids: CASSTRVGSQHF. In DNA, the CDR3 is TGTGCCAGCAGCACACGCGTGGGTTCCCAGCATTTT.